The 17 T cell receptor beta chains given below trace back to one sample, sequenced in a study of T cell responses to AZD1222 COVID-19 vaccine. Only in-frame clones appear in the TCRdb table, and some are missing; sequencing was by immunoSEQ multiplex PCR. The sample lists fewer than 250,000 clones; under 95% were seen once. The sample was peripheral blood, taken on day 0 of MenACWY control vaccination. All receptors come from an adult in good health.

A note on this clone: Other DNA sequences within the sample encode an identical CDR3. The chain links TRBV10-3 to TRBJ1-3; no reliable D call. Deletions cut 8 bases from V and 4 bases from J, with 9 bases between. CDR1 ENHRY and CDR2 SYGVKD come from the germline V gene. This CDR3 is built from 12 residues. The CDR3 DNA sequence: TGTGCCATCGAGGGTTCCGGAAACACCATATATTTT. Protein product: CAIEGSGNTIYF.

The chain employs TRBV19 and TRBJ1-2; tentative D call: TRBD1 (6 bases). The CDR3 runs 14 residues. The germline gives CDR1 LNHDA, CDR2 SQIVND (reference sequence). The V end lost 5 bases, the J end lost 6 bases, and 16 bases lay between the germline ends. CDR3 nucleotides: TGTGCCAGTAGTCCGTACGGGGGCGGTGATGGCTACACCTTC. This gives the protein CASSPYGGGDGYTF.

This rearrangement joins TRBV7-9 to TRBJ1-2, with D possibly TRBD1 on 6 matching bases. Germline V lookup: CDR1 SEHNR, CDR2 FQNEAQ (reference sequence). This CDR3 contains 13 residues. V gave up 1 base and J gave up 7 bases, with 10 bases separating them. The DNA of the CDR3 is TGTGCCAGCAGCTTAGAGGGGGGACGTGGCTACACCTTC. It specifies CASSLEGGRGYTF. The whole variable domain, filled in from reference TRBV7-9 and TRBJ1-2, reads DTGVSQNPRHKITKRGQNVTFRCDPISEHNRLYWYRQTLGQGPEFLTYFQNEAQLEKSRLLSDRFSAERPKGSFSTLEIQRTEQGDSAMYLCASSLEGGRGYTFGSGTRLTVV.

The rearrangement links TRBV5-4 to TRBJ2-7, with a tentative D call TRBD1 (6 bases). The CDR3 has 15 residues. In germline, CDR1 is SGHNT, CDR2 YYREEE (reference sequence). V was clipped by 1 base and J by 3 bases, with 14 bases between them. CDR3 sequence (DNA): TGTGCCAGCAGCTTGAGCTGGGGGCCCGGCTACGAGCAGTACTTC. This translates into CASSLSWGPGYEQYF.

The table lists this clone with a few counts. J is TRBJ1-2 and V is TRBV18, with 7 bases lining up with TRBD1. This CDR3 region has 16 residues. The V gene end was trimmed by 2 bases and the J gene end by 0 bases; junction bases not matched to a gene: 6. Germline lookup yields CDR1 KGHSH and CDR2 LQKENI. This CDR3 is CASSPTGQVPNYGYTF. The CDR3 DNA sequence: TGTGCCAGCTCACCAACCGGACAGGTACCTAACTATGGCTACACCTTC.

J is TRBJ1-3 and V is TRBV7-9, with D tentatively TRBD1 (5 bases). Trimming removed 5 bases at V and 0 bases at J, with 14 bases between. Germline values: CDR1 SEHNR, CDR2 FQNEAQ (reference sequence). The CDR3 runs 16 residues. CDR3 loop: CASSIAQASSGNTIYF. The CDR3 DNA reads TGTGCCAGCAGCATCGCACAGGCGAGCTCTGGAAACACCATATATTTT.

The J gene is TRBJ1-5, the V gene TRBV30; TRBD1 matches 8 bases. CDR1 is GTSNPN and CDR2 is SVGIG in the germline V gene (reference sequence). The CDR3 runs 14 residues. V lost 2 bases and J lost 5; bases outside the gene matches: 5. DNA for the CDR3: TGTGCCTGGAGTTCCGGACAGGGTGATCAGCCCCAGCATTTT. Protein product: CAWSSGQGDQPQHF.

This chain uses TRBV3-1 (or the pseudogene TRBV3-2) with TRBJ1-1; D is ambiguous. This CDR3 is built from 13 residues. Deletions cut 6 bases from V and 7 bases from J, with 15 bases between. CDR1 and CDR2 from the germline V gene are LGHDT and YNNKEL (reference sequence). The CDR3 protein is CASRSSWADEAFF. For the CDR3, the DNA is TGTGCCAGCAGGTCTTCTTGGGCGGATGAAGCTTTCTTT.

The chain links TRBV28 to TRBJ1-5; D might be TRBD1 (5 bases). The CDR3 contains 14 residues. CDR1 is MDHEN, CDR2 SYDVKM, per germline. V dropped 6 bases and J dropped 8 bases, with 17 bases sitting between them. CDR3 residues: CASSPGGVSKPQHF. In nucleotides, the CDR3 is TGTGCCAGCAGCCCTGGGGGGGTATCGAAGCCCCAGCATTTT.

The gene calls are TRBV5-1 and TRBJ2-7, with 7 nucleotides matching TRBD2. The CDR3 runs 13 residues. Trimming took 5 bases from V and 2 from J; bases not matched to a gene: 4. The germline CDR1 and CDR2 sequences are SGHRS and YFSETQ. The CDR3 nucleotides are TGCGCCAGCAGACCAGGACTAGCCTACGAGCAGTACTTC. This translates into CASRPGLAYEQYF.

The CDR3 DNA reads as TGTGCCAGCACCAGGGGCTACGAGCAGTACTTC. Amino acids: CASTRGYEQYF. The V call is TRBV6-5, the J call TRBJ2-7; a weak D match, TRBD1 (6 bases). Trimming pared 7 bases from V and 3 bases from J, leaving 7 bases between. CDR3 size: 11 residues. In germline, CDR1 is MNHEY, CDR2 SVGAGI.

This chain links TRBV9 with TRBJ2-1; 8 nucleotides match TRBD2. The CDR3 has 15 amino acids. Per the germline V gene, CDR1 is SGDLS and CDR2 is YYNGEE. The V and J ends lost 4 bases and 4 bases, in that order; junction bases with no gene match: 7. CDR3 amino acids: CASSPGGKSYNEQFF. The CDR3 region has the DNA TGTGCCAGCAGCCCGGGAGGGAAAAGTTACAATGAGCAGTTCTTC.

The genes are TRBV29-1 and TRBJ2-5; D ambiguous. CDR1 SQVTM and CDR2 ANQGSEA come from the germline V gene. Trimming left V 2 bases short and J 9 bases short, with 22 bases between. This CDR3 has 15 amino acids. This CDR3 is CSVEIVQPAVRAQYF. CDR3 DNA: TGCAGCGTTGAAATAGTGCAGCCCGCCGTCCGTGCCCAGTACTTC.

The gene calls are TRBV7-2 and TRBJ1-1, with D possibly matching TRBD1 (5 bases). With 5 bases removed from V and 3 bases from J, the gap between germline ends came to 10 bases. Germline V gene sequence: CDR1 SGHTA, CDR2 FQGNSA. The CDR3 covers 13 residues. In nucleotides, the CDR3 is TGTGCCAGCAGCATCAGGGTCCACACTGAAGCTTTCTTT. Translating gives CASSIRVHTEAFF.

This chain uses TRBV2 with TRBJ2-7; D could derive from TRBD1 or TRBD2 (5 bases each). Per the germline V gene, CDR1 is SNHLY and CDR2 is FYNNEI. CDR3 length: 12 residues. The ends were cut back, 6 bases at V and 2 bases at J, with 8 bases in the middle. DNA of the CDR3: TGTGCCAGCAGCGTGGGGGCCTACGAGCAGTACTTC. As protein: CASSVGAYEQYF.

This sequence joins TRBV6-4 and TRBJ2-1, with a weak D call TRBD2 (6 bases). Trimming pared 3 bases from V and 3 bases from J, leaving 9 bases between. Germline CDR1 is MRHNA and CDR2 is SNTAGT. The CDR3 extends over 14 amino acids. CDR3 in amino acids: CASSEGGDYNEQFF. The CDR3 bases are TGTGCCAGCAGTGAGGGCGGGGACTACAATGAGCAGTTCTTC.

The V and J genes are TRBV5-3 and TRBJ2-7; D unclear. TRBV5-3 counts as an open reading frame of uncertain function. The CDR3 covers 14 residues. The germline V and J ends were trimmed by 2 bases and 0 bases, with 9 bases remaining between them. The CDR3 bases are TGTGCCAGAAGCTTTCGGTCAGCCTCCTACGAGCAGTACTTC. As protein: CARSFRSASYEQYF.